This T cell receptor beta chain was recorded in a study of low-dose radiotherapy and immunotherapy resistance in tumors. This clonotype was seen many times. Regarding time point: before trial treatment. Administered to the donors were nivolumab, ipilimumab, aspirin, low-dose cyclophosphamide and low-dose radiotherapy. Primers targeting TRAV and TRBV primed first-strand cDNA, covering alpha and beta chains. With a V-primer adapter and a constant-region primer, TCRs were amplified for about 22 PCR cycles. MiXCR, applied by TCRdb to the reads, yields one record per CDR3 protein. The table has 85,000 to 95,000 distinct CDR3 sequences, more than 8.5% seen once; the top ten hold around 1%. The receptor's source is a male donor with prostate cancer. This specimen was PBMCs, taken before treatment.

The CDR3 here is CASIGAGKTQYF. The CDR3 coding sequence is TGTGCCAGCATAGGCGCCGGAAAGACCCAGTACTTC. The chain carries TRBV19 and TRBJ2-5; D remains ambiguous. This CDR3 has 12 amino acids. Germline V gives CDR1 LNHDA, CDR2 SQIVND (reference sequence). V gave up 9 bases and J gave up 6 bases, with 14 bases separating them.